This paragraph reports one T cell receptor beta chain. The V and J ends lost 2 bases and 3 bases, in that order; junction bases with no gene match: 10. The CDR3 runs 18 residues. Germline values: CDR1 MDHEN, CDR2 SYDVKM. The assay was immunoSEQ multiplex PCR, and TCRdb's table has in-frame clones only and misses some. The table shows about 610,000 clones, with 88% occurring only once. The source of the sample is a study of shared T cell receptors in the human thymus. The data were also submitted as part of a second study, on human thymus T cells. That paper notes: Surgeons resected thymus tissue during corrective heart surgery. Repertoires sampled from thymus and blood appeared biased in V and J gene usage. Unrelated individuals were reported by related research to share highly overlapping thymic repertoires.

This clonotype originated in a boy under two years old with a congenital heart defect. The chain is built from TRBV28 and TRBJ2-1, with 10 bases aligning to TRBD2. Input material: thymocytes. CDR3 coding DNA: TGTGCCAGCAGTTTAATGGTTCTAGCGGGAGCTGACTACAATGAGCAGTTCTTC. This codes for CASSLMVLAGADYNEQFF.